What follows are 7 T cell receptor beta chains derived from one specimen sequenced in a study of T cell responses to AZD1222 COVID-19 vaccine. TCRdb keeps only in-frame clones here, not all; method: immunoSEQ multiplex PCR. The table lists roughly 100,000 clones, roughly nine tenths of them singletons. The sequenced sample was peripheral blood, obtained 28 days after the second AZD1222 dose. These receptors were taken from an adult who received the AZD1222 COVID-19 vaccine.

The chain carries TRBV2 and TRBJ2-7; D ambiguous. Germline lookup yields CDR1 SNHLY and CDR2 FYNNEI. With 7 bases removed from V and 3 bases from J, the gap between germline ends came to 7 bases. CDR3 length equals 11 residues. The CDR3: CASTNGYEQYF. CDR3 nucleotide sequence: TGTGCCAGCACGAACGGCTACGAGCAGTACTTC.

A single count supports this clone. The chain employs TRBV27 and TRBJ1-2; D remains ambiguous. The germline V gene has CDR1 MNHEY and CDR2 SMNVEV (reference sequence). The V and J ends lost 9 bases and 6 bases respectively, with 17 bases between them. There are 13 residues in the CDR3. The chain's CDR3 is CASMLSAQDGYTF. The DNA of the CDR3 is TGTGCCAGTATGCTTTCGGCCCAAGATGGCTACACCTTC.

The CDR3 protein is CAISESGTLSNQPQHF. CDR3 DNA sequence: TGTGCCATCAGTGAGTCGGGCACTCTTTCCAATCAGCCCCAGCATTTT. The J gene is TRBJ1-5, the V gene TRBV10-3; D uncertain. Germline CDR1 and CDR2: ENHRY and SYGVKD. Trimming removed 0 bases from V and 3 bases from J, with 12 bases in between. CDR3 length equals 16 residues.

The chain links TRBV27 to TRBJ2-1; 9 bases fit TRBD1. The CDR3 is made up of 16 amino acids. V lost 5 bases to trimming and J lost 4 bases; unmatched junction nucleotides: 9. Germline loops: CDR1 MNHEY, CDR2 SMNVEV (reference sequence). The CDR3 region has the DNA TGTGCCAGCAGTCCACCAAGGGACAGGGCGTACAATGAGCAGTTCTTC. This sequence encodes CASSPPRDRAYNEQFF.

The V and J genes are TRBV24-1 and TRBJ2-5; D may correspond to TRBD1 or TRBD2 (5 bases each). V lost 1 base to trimming and J lost 4 bases, with 18 bases between them. CDR1 is KGHDR, CDR2 SFDVKD, per germline. This CDR3 region has 17 residues. The CDR3 nucleotides are TGTGCCACCAGTGATTTCGGGGCATCGGCCTGGGGAGAGACCCAGTACTTC. Protein product: CATSDFGASAWGETQYF.

The chain uses TRBV29-1 and TRBJ2-3; D is perhaps TRBD1 (5 bases). The ends were cut back, 0 bases at V and 5 bases at J, with 9 bases in the middle. The CDR3 spans 13 residues. Germline V gene data show CDR1 as SQVTM and CDR2 as ANQGSEA. As DNA, the CDR3 is TGCAGCGTTGAAGAGACAGCTGGAGATACGCAGTATTTT. It translates to CSVEETAGDTQYF.

The chain combines TRBV19 with TRBJ2-1; TRBD1 aligns across 7 bases. Trimming took 4 bases from V and 8 from J; bases not matched to a gene: 11. The germline CDR1 and CDR2 sequences are LNHDA and SQIVND (reference sequence). The CDR3 covers 15 residues. The CDR3 reads CASSRGDRVVDEQFF. The CDR3 nucleotides are TGTGCCAGTAGTAGGGGAGACAGGGTAGTTGATGAGCAGTTCTTC.